This T cell receptor (beta chain) emerged from a study of a mutant IDH1 vaccine in newly diagnosed glioma. Trimming pared 4 bases from V and 1 base from J, leaving 13 bases between. Germline CDR1 is SEHNR and CDR2 is FQNEAQ (reference sequence). CDR3 length equals 15 residues. Clones were read by immunoSEQ multiplex PCR, and TCRdb kept only the in-frame ones, dropping some. The data show around 92,000 clones, approximately 90% seen once. Sample time point: baseline, week 1 (first vaccination visit). Specified treatment: pre-vaccination baseline after standard-of-care therapy. The starting material was PBMCs, obtained from a glioma patient treated with radiotherapy, temozolomide or both. The chain is built from TRBV7-9 and TRBJ1-1; no definite D call. This TCR derives from a woman in her forties or fifties with glioma. The DNA for the CDR3 is TGTGCCAGCAGCTCCCGGACCTTCGGGAACACTGAAGCTTTCTTT. Its protein is CASSSRTFGNTEAFF.